The 32 T cell receptor beta chains presented below share a single source sample, sequenced in a study of T cells in localized non-small cell lung cancer. The protocol was immunoSEQ multiplex PCR, while the TCRdb copy is restricted to in-frame clones and leaves out a portion. Of under 55,000 clones in the sample, around 82% were seen once. The sample in question was PBMCs, obtained before any cancer treatment. These receptors originate from a woman aged 35-70 years with stage II lung adenocarcinoma.

This rearrangement joins TRBV27 to TRBJ1-5, with D unclear. Germline CDR1 reads MNHEY; CDR2 reads SMNVEV (reference sequence). CDR3 length: 14 residues. The germline V and J ends were trimmed by 8 bases and 6 bases, with 17 bases remaining between them. CDR3 region: CASGPPGKVQPQHF. The CDR3 bases are TGTGCCAGCGGCCCACCGGGAAAGGTTCAGCCCCAGCATTTT.

This rearrangement joins TRBV28 to TRBJ2-1, with 8 bases that match TRBD1. CDR1 is MDHEN, CDR2 SYDVKM, per germline. V shed 3 bases, J shed 6 bases, and the junction held 7 bases outside the gene matches. The CDR3 length is 15 residues. The CDR3 sequence: CASSFGTGSPNEQFF. CDR3 nucleotide sequence: TGTGCCAGCAGTTTCGGGACAGGATCCCCCAATGAGCAGTTCTTC.

The gene calls are TRBV30 and TRBJ2-6, with D perhaps TRBD2 (6 bases). Germline loops: CDR1 GTSNPN, CDR2 SVGIG (reference sequence). V was shortened by 2 bases and J by 0 bases, with 8 bases between the two germline ends. The CDR3 is 15 residues long. CDR3 sequence: CAWSPGDSGANVLTF. The CDR3, as DNA: TGTGCCTGGAGTCCGGGGGACTCTGGGGCCAACGTCCTGACTTTC.

This clone was observed a handful of times. The rearrangement links TRBV28 to TRBJ2-1; D may be TRBD1 (5 bases). Per the germline V gene, CDR1 is MDHEN and CDR2 is SYDVKM. Trimming took off 9 bases at V and 0 bases at J, with 12 bases between the two ends. CDR3 length: 14 residues. The CDR3 DNA follows: TGTGCCAGTGGGGCCGTCAGCTCCTACAATGAGCAGTTCTTC. Its protein is CASGAVSSYNEQFF.

This clone was detected only a few times. This chain links TRBV6-4 with TRBJ1-5; no clear D. V lost 3 bases, J lost 4 bases, and 7 bases lay in between. The CDR3 is made up of 13 amino acids. Germline CDR1 is MRHNA and CDR2 is SNTAGT. The CDR3 reads CASSEEVNQPQHF. The CDR3 nucleotides read TGTGCCAGCAGTGAGGAGGTTAATCAGCCCCAGCATTTT.

This clone was found a few times. The junction shows a germline mismatch at one end, possibly a read error. The rearrangement uses TRBV7-3 and TRBJ2-1; 8 bases fit TRBD1. This CDR3 has 15 amino acids. CDR1 is SGHTA and CDR2 is FQGTGA in the germline V gene. CDR3 nucleotides: TGTGCCAGCAGCCTAACAGGGGGCTCCTACAATGAGCAGTTCTTC. Translating it yields CASSLTGGSYNEQFF.

The chain carries TRBV6-5 and TRBJ2-7, with D possibly called TRBD1 or TRBD2 (5 bases each). The length of the CDR3 is 13 residues. Germline CDR1 is MNHEY and CDR2 is SVGAGI. V lost 6 bases to trimming and J lost 3 bases, with 12 bases between them. The CDR3 DNA sequence: TGTGCCAGCAGGGGGCTCCGGGACTACGAGCAGTACTTC. The encoded protein is CASRGLRDYEQYF.

V is TRBV6-6 and J is TRBJ2-7; D remains unclear. Germline loops: CDR1 MNHNY, CDR2 SVGAGI (reference sequence). This CDR3 comprises 12 residues. The V end lost 6 bases, the J end lost 3 bases, and 9 bases lay between the germline ends. CDR3 amino acids: CASSSALYEQYF. CDR3 sequence (DNA): TGTGCCAGCAGCTCCGCCCTCTACGAGCAGTACTTC.

V and J are TRBV18 and TRBJ2-7, with TRBD1 identical over 7 bases. V was pared by 2 bases and J by 2 bases, with 3 bases of the junction left unmatched. CDR1 and CDR2 (germline): KGHSH, LQKENI. The CDR3 is 14 residues long. The DNA of the CDR3 is TGTGCCAGCTCACCAACAGGGGTACCCTACGAGCAGTACTTC. Its protein is CASSPTGVPYEQYF.

The V gene is TRBV11-3, the J gene TRBJ2-1; 7 bases are shared with TRBD1. The V gene's germline CDR1 is SGHNT and CDR2 YENEEA. CDR3 length: 15 amino acids. V shed 5 bases and J 4 bases; nucleotides not matched to a gene: 8. The CDR3 DNA reads as TGTGCCAGCAGCAGCGAGGGGGCGGAATACAATGAGCAGTTCTTC. It yields the protein CASSSEGAEYNEQFF.

A few counts support this clone. V usage is TRBV9 and J usage is TRBJ1-2, with a possible D match to TRBD1 (6 bases). Germline CDR1 is SGDLS and CDR2 is YYNGEE. The CDR3 spans 16 residues. The V and J ends lost 4 bases and 5 bases respectively, with 21 bases between them. The DNA for the CDR3 is TGTGCCAGCAGCCCCAGACAGGAGCCTTCGGGATATGGCTACACCTTC. Translation gives CASSPRQEPSGYGYTF.

The V call is TRBV7-9, the J call TRBJ2-3, with D perhaps matching TRBD1 (5 bases). CDR3 size: 13 residues. V lost 9 bases, J lost 2 bases, and 12 bases lay in between. Germline loops: CDR1 SEHNR, CDR2 FQNEAQ (reference sequence). CDR3 DNA: TGTGCCAGAGGGGAACGGGCCACAGATACGCAGTATTTT. Protein sequence: CARGERATDTQYF.

CDR3 sequence: CAISVEISYNEQFF. The DNA for the CDR3 is TGTGCCATCAGTGTCGAAATCTCCTACAATGAGCAGTTCTTC. The V and J genes are TRBV10-3 and TRBJ2-1; unclear D gene. This CDR3 is 14 amino acids long. The V gene's germline CDR1 is ENHRY and CDR2 SYGVKD. V was cut by 4 bases and J by 0 bases, with 7 bases left in between.

V usage is TRBV7-3 and J usage is TRBJ1-1, with unresolved D. The CDR3 is 13 amino acids. The V gene lost 5 bases and the J gene lost 0 bases, with 7 bases spanning the gap. Germline V gives CDR1 SGHTA, CDR2 FQGTGA. The CDR3 sequence: CASSEGMNTEAFF. The CDR3 DNA is TGTGCCAGCAGCGAAGGCATGAACACTGAAGCTTTCTTT.

This chain connects TRBV5-1 to TRBJ2-2, with 8 bases lining up with TRBD1. This CDR3 spans 18 amino acids. The ends lost 4 bases at V and 4 bases at J; junction bases unmatched: 15. Germline V gives CDR1 SGHRS, CDR2 YFSETQ. CDR3 sequence reads: CASSPWTGRSSGTGELFF. The CDR3 region has the DNA TGCGCCAGCAGCCCCTGGACAGGGAGGTCGAGTGGCACCGGGGAGCTGTTTTTT.

The chain employs TRBV7-2 and TRBJ1-5, with D possibly matching TRBD1 (5 bases). The CDR3 sequence is 12 residues long. Germline-derived CDR1 and CDR2 are SGHTA and FQGNSA. Trimming took off 4 bases at V and 5 bases at J, with 6 bases between the two ends. The CDR3 bases are TGTGCCAGCAGCTACAGGTATCAGCCCCAGCATTTT. Residues: CASSYRYQPQHF.

The V and J genes are TRBV7-9 and TRBJ2-2; a possible D gene is TRBD2 (5 bases). The CDR3 has 16 amino acids. Germline lookup yields CDR1 SEHNR and CDR2 FQNEAQ (reference sequence). Deletions cut 3 bases from V and 7 bases from J, with 18 bases between. The CDR3: CASSFPAAAGIGELFF. The DNA of the CDR3 is TGTGCCAGCAGCTTCCCAGCGGCGGCAGGAATCGGGGAGCTGTTTTTT.

V gene TRBV6-6 combines with J gene TRBJ1-5; D remains unclear. The germline V gene has CDR1 MNHNY and CDR2 SVGAGI (reference sequence). V was cut by 0 bases and J by 7 bases, with 7 bases left in between. The CDR3 has 13 residues. CDR3 bases: TGTGCCAGCAGTTACTCGAAAGAGCAGCCCCAGCATTTT. This codes for CASSYSKEQPQHF.

This clone has only a few counts. The rearrangement uses TRBV30 and TRBJ1-6, with D hard to call. V dropped 4 bases and J dropped 7 bases, with 5 bases sitting between them. The CDR3 extends over 11 amino acids. CDR1 and CDR2 from the germline V gene are GTSNPN and SVGIG (reference sequence). CDR3 bases: TGTGCCTGGACAGAGAATTCACCCCTCCACTTT. Amino acids: CAWTENSPLHF.

In this sample, this clone turned up once. The CDR3 DNA reads as TGTGCCAGCAGTTTGGACAGGGAGGTCTACGAGCAGTACTTC. This sequence encodes CASSLDREVYEQYF. V is TRBV27 and J is TRBJ2-7; 8 bases line up with TRBD1. Looked up from germline, CDR1 is MNHEY and CDR2 is SMNVEV (reference sequence). The CDR3 runs 14 residues. J gave up 3 bases and V 3 bases, and 4 bases lay outside the gene matches.

This clone was detected only once. The rearrangement uses TRBV28 and TRBJ2-7; tentatively, D is TRBD1 or TRBD2 (5 bases each). This CDR3 has 17 amino acids. Germline CDR1 is MDHEN and CDR2 is SYDVKM. V shed 6 bases and J shed 0 bases, with 21 bases lying between them. CDR3: CASSPRGVIQGSYEQYF. Here the CDR3 DNA reads TGTGCCAGCAGCCCACGAGGGGTAATACAAGGCTCCTACGAGCAGTACTTC. The variable domain in full, with the rest retrieved from reference TRBV28 and TRBJ2-7, is DVKVTQSSRYLVKRTGEKVFLECVQDMDHENMFWYRQDPGLGLRLIYFSYDVKMKEKGDIPEGYSVSREKKERFSLILESASTNQTSMYLCASSPRGVIQGSYEQYFGPGTRLTVT.

This chain connects TRBV27 to TRBJ1-2, with D possibly matching TRBD1 (6 bases). The CDR3 consists of 14 residues. V lost 6 bases and J lost 3, with 14 bases in between. The germline gives CDR1 MNHEY, CDR2 SMNVEV (reference sequence). In DNA, the CDR3 is TGTGCCAGCAGGCCAACAGGGAGGGACTATGGCTACACCTTC. As protein: CASRPTGRDYGYTF.

The chain is built from TRBV9 and TRBJ1-1; 7 bases align to TRBD1. The CDR3 spans 13 residues. The germline V gene encodes CDR1 SGDLS and CDR2 YYNGEE. V dropped 3 bases and J dropped 3; count of bases not matched to a gene: 2. For the CDR3, the DNA is TGTGCCAGCAGCGAGGGACAGTACACTGAAGCTTTCTTT. Amino acid sequence: CASSEGQYTEAFF.

The chain joins TRBV6-5 to TRBJ1-1; 7 nucleotides agree with TRBD1. Germline V gene sequence: CDR1 MNHEY, CDR2 SVGAGI. V lost 2 bases and J lost 5; bases outside the gene matches: 5. This CDR3 has 14 amino acids. This chain's CDR3 is CASSYLQGQTEAFF. In nucleotides, the CDR3 is TGTGCCAGCAGTTACCTACAGGGGCAAACTGAAGCTTTCTTT.

To note about this clone: Within the sample, other DNA sequences also encode this same CDR3. This chain joins TRBV5-6 and TRBJ2-5; TRBD1 or TRBD2 may be the D gene (5 bases each). The CDR3 spans 17 residues. Trimming removed 0 bases from V and 5 bases from J, with 20 bases in between. Germline lookup yields CDR1 SGHDT and CDR2 YYEEEE. The CDR3 DNA reads as TGTGCCAGCAGCTTGGGGCAGGGAGCGAGAACTCGGGAGACCCAGTACTTC. Translating it yields CASSLGQGARTRETQYF.

The rearrangement uses TRBV6-6 and TRBJ2-4, with D perhaps TRBD1 (6 bases). From germline, CDR1 is MNHNY and CDR2 SVGAGI (reference sequence). Trimming removed 4 bases at V and 9 bases at J, with 16 bases between. This CDR3 is 14 amino acids long. For the CDR3, the DNA is TGTGCCAGCAGTTTCGGGACATATGAGACCATTCAGTACTTC. Translation gives CASSFGTYETIQYF.

This clone turned up a few times. The J gene is TRBJ2-2, the V gene TRBV5-1; 9 positions match TRBD2. This CDR3 is built from 16 residues. CDR1 and CDR2 (germline): SGHRS, YFSETQ. With V trimmed by 2 bases and J by 2 bases, 4 bases remained unmatched. The CDR3 reads CASSLLAGSNTGELFF. As DNA, the CDR3 is TGCGCCAGCAGCTTACTAGCGGGCTCCAACACCGGGGAGCTGTTTTTT. The entire variable domain, with the rest obtained from reference TRBV5-1 and TRBJ2-2, is as follows: KAGVTQTPRYLIKTRGQQVTLSCSPISGHRSVSWYQQTPGQGLQFLFEYFSETQRNKGNFPGRFSGRQFSNSRSEMNVSTLELGDSALYLCASSLLAGSNTGELFFGEGSRLTVL.

There are a few counts of this clone. The V call is TRBV2, the J call TRBJ1-5, with no clear D. CDR1 is SNHLY and CDR2 is FYNNEI in the germline V gene. The germline V and J ends were trimmed by 4 bases and 5 bases, with 12 bases remaining between them. The CDR3 has 14 amino acids. The CDR3 DNA sequence: TGTGCCAGCAGTGGCACACTACAGCATCAGCCCCAGCATTTT. It codes for CASSGTLQHQPQHF.

The V and J genes are TRBV6-5 and TRBJ1-5; weak D call: TRBD1 (5 bases). CDR3 length: 14 residues. The V and J ends lost 8 bases and 6 bases respectively, with 17 bases between them. Germline V gene sequence: CDR1 MNHEY, CDR2 SVGAGI. CDR3 protein: CASLPSRAGQPQHF. The CDR3 DNA follows: TGTGCCAGCCTTCCCAGCAGGGCGGGTCAGCCCCAGCATTTT.

The rearrangement links TRBV30 to TRBJ1-5; no clear D gene. Germline CDR1 GTSNPN, CDR2 SVGIG (reference sequence). V was trimmed by 1 base and J by 0 bases, leaving 10 bases between them. This CDR3 contains 15 residues. The CDR3 DNA reads as TGTGCCTGGAGTGGTCTTGGGTTTAGCAATCAGCCCCAGCATTTT. Translated: CAWSGLGFSNQPQHF.

This clone was counted once. The chain joins TRBV6-6 to TRBJ1-4; 7 nucleotides line up with TRBD1. The germline gives CDR1 MNHNY, CDR2 SVGAGI (reference sequence). J lost 3 bases, V lost 7 bases, and 2 bases had no gene match. CDR3 length equals 13 residues. The CDR3 reads CASIRGSNEKLFF. CDR3 in DNA: TGTGCCAGCATCAGGGGGTCTAATGAAAAACTGTTTTTT.

V usage is TRBV7-3 and J usage is TRBJ1-1; no definite D call. CDR1 and CDR2 from the germline V gene are SGHTA and FQGTGA. V lost 1 base, J lost 1 base, and 4 bases lay in between. This CDR3 is 13 amino acids long. The CDR3 DNA is TGTGCCAGCAGCTTAAGGGGGAACACTGAAGCTTTCTTT. Its translation: CASSLRGNTEAFF.